The entry below gives a single TCR beta chain sequence along with its context. Its antigen remains unidentified. At one of its ends the junction is not consistent with the germline gene, which may arise from a read error. Sequenced by immunoSEQ multiplex PCR; TCRdb stores in-frame clones only, minus some. The repertoire holds about 51,000 clones, with 65% to 80% as singletons. CDR1 is SGHAT and CDR2 is FQNNGV in the germline V gene. This CDR3 comprises 13 residues. The data were taken from a study of radiotherapy plus CTLA-4 blockade in lung cancer. General study findings and limits: Dynamics of early blood T cell clones, together with interferon-beta, were reportedly the best predictors of response.

The sequencing here drew on peripheral blood, taken from a patient treated with radiotherapy plus ipilimumab. V usage is TRBV11-2 and J usage is TRBJ2-2, with a tentative D call TRBD1 (6 bases). The clonotype was recovered from a human donor with non-small cell lung cancer whose response to radiotherapy plus ipilimumab could not be evaluated. The CDR3 DNA reads TGTGCCAGCAGCCTAGACAGGAACGGGGAGCTGTTTTTT. Translation gives CASSLDRNGELFF.